The 30 T cell receptor beta chains in this list originate from one sample, sequenced in a study of shared clonotypes between healthy human individuals. Method: immunoSEQ multiplex PCR; TCRdb's copy keeps in-frame clones and lacks some. The repertoire includes some 650,000 clones, roughly 97% of them detected once, and 0.057% sits in the top ten. Sequenced: naive CD4+ T cells sorted from blood. This sample's subset: CD45RA+ positively selected. These receptors were taken from a woman in her thirties in good health.

The rearrangement uses TRBV11-3 and TRBJ2-3; D is perhaps TRBD1 (7 bases). CDR3 length: 14 residues. V was clipped by 5 bases and J by 5 bases, with 14 bases between them. Germline V gives CDR1 SGHNT, CDR2 YENEEA. In DNA form, the CDR3 reads TGTGCCAGCAGCCCAAGGCAGGGGGGAGATACGCAGTATTTT. Encoded protein: CASSPRQGGDTQYF.

The chain has TRBV28 and TRBJ2-7; 12 nucleotides agree with TRBD1. V shed 1 base and J 7 bases; nucleotides not matched to a gene: 14. The length of the CDR3 is 18 residues. Germline V gene sequence: CDR1 MDHEN, CDR2 SYDVKM. The CDR3 here is CASSLFYRGTGGDLEQYF. The CDR3 nucleotides are TGTGCCAGCAGTTTATTCTACCGCGGGACAGGGGGCGATCTGGAGCAGTACTTC.

The chain recombines TRBV5-1 with TRBJ2-7, with 7 positions matching TRBD2. From germline, CDR1 is SGHRS and CDR2 YFSETQ. V trimming: 1 base; J trimming: 7 bases; junction bases outside the gene matches: 17. The CDR3 runs to 17 residues. The CDR3 is CASSLLSTAPGRGEQYF. CDR3 in DNA: TGCGCCAGCAGCTTGCTCTCAACGGCACCGGGGAGGGGAGAGCAGTACTTC.

The rearrangement links TRBV6-1 to TRBJ2-3; no clear D gene. The CDR3 covers 15 residues. The germline V gene has CDR1 MNHNS and CDR2 SASEGT. Between the trimmed V and J ends, which lost 7 bases and 0 bases, there was a span of 14 bases. The CDR3: CASNPYGPSTDTQYF. CDR3 coding DNA: TGTGCCAGCAACCCTTATGGTCCTAGCACAGATACGCAGTATTTT.

CDR3 DNA sequence: TGTGCCAGCAGCCGGGGACTAGTCTTTCAAGAGACCCAGTACTTC. Its protein is CASSRGLVFQETQYF. J is TRBJ2-5 and V is TRBV7-9; TRBD2 agrees at 8 bases. The J segment lost 2 bases and the V segment lost 5 bases, leaving 7 bases of the junction unmatched. The CDR3 extends over 15 amino acids. Germline CDR1 and CDR2: SEHNR and FQNEAQ (reference sequence).

The chain links TRBV27 to TRBJ2-3; the match to TRBD2 covers 7 bases. Germline assignment: CDR1 MNHEY and CDR2 SMNVEV (reference sequence). The CDR3 length is 14 residues. V shed 8 bases, J shed 3 bases, and the junction held 8 bases outside the gene matches. The CDR3 protein is CASCKREGTDTQYF. The CDR3, as DNA: TGTGCCAGCTGCAAGCGGGAAGGGACAGATACGCAGTATTTT.

The rearrangement joins TRBV28 to TRBJ2-2; D may be TRBD2 (6 bases). Germline assignment: CDR1 MDHEN and CDR2 SYDVKM. Trimming removed 6 bases from V and 3 bases from J, with 11 bases in between. The CDR3 totals 14 residues. The DNA of the CDR3 is TGTGCCAGCAGGGGAGGACTGGACACCGGGGAGCTGTTTTTT. The encoded protein is CASRGGLDTGELFF. The full variable domain, in which reference TRBV28 and TRBJ2-2 provide the parts outside the CDR3, is DVKVTQSSRYLVKRTGEKVFLECVQDMDHENMFWYRQDPGLGLRLIYFSYDVKMKEKGDIPEGYSVSREKKERFSLILESASTNQTSMYLCASRGGLDTGELFFGEGSRLTVL.

The chain joins TRBV2 to TRBJ2-5, with 12 bases matching TRBD2. Trimming at V came to 7 bases and at J to 4 bases, leaving 4 bases not matched to a gene. CDR1 and CDR2 (germline): SNHLY, FYNNEI. The CDR3 runs to 14 residues. The CDR3 region has the DNA TGTGCCAGCACCATGGGACTAGCGGGAGAGACCCAGTACTTC. Protein: CASTMGLAGETQYF.

This rearrangement joins TRBV30 to TRBJ2-3; D unclear. The V gene lost 3 bases and the J gene lost 2 bases, with 12 bases spanning the gap. Per germline, CDR1 GTSNPN and CDR2 SVGIG (reference sequence). The CDR3 loop spans 14 amino acids. The CDR3 DNA reads as TGTGCCTGGAGAAGTGGATTTCCCACAGATACGCAGTATTTT. It codes for CAWRSGFPTDTQYF.

The chain carries TRBV28 and TRBJ2-1; 10 positions match TRBD2. The germline gives CDR1 MDHEN, CDR2 SYDVKM. With 5 bases clipped from V and 4 bases from J, the junction kept 8 bases outside the gene matches. The CDR3 consists of 16 residues. CDR3 nucleotides: TGTGCCAGCAGTCCCGACCTAGCGGGAGCTTACAATGAGCAGTTCTTC. Translation gives CASSPDLAGAYNEQFF.

The chain couples TRBV5-4 to TRBJ1-4; 9 nucleotides align to TRBD1. Germline CDR1 SGHNT, CDR2 YYREEE (reference sequence). The CDR3 consists of 15 residues. The V and J ends lost 3 bases and 7 bases, in that order; junction bases with no gene match: 7. CDR3 DNA sequence: TGTGCCAGCAGCTCACCGGGACAGGGAAGTGAAAAACTGTTTTTT. It yields the protein CASSSPGQGSEKLFF.

To note about this clone: This sample includes further DNA sequences coding for the same CDR3. The V gene is TRBV5-1, the J gene TRBJ2-1, with 9 positions matching TRBD2. CDR3 size: 15 residues. The junction had 5 bases not matched to a gene; V was cut back by 0 bases and J by 7 bases. CDR1 is SGHRS and CDR2 is YFSETQ in the germline V gene. The DNA for the CDR3 is TGCGCCAGCAGCTTGGCGACTAGCGGATATAATGAGCAGTTCTTC. Its translation: CASSLATSGYNEQFF.

The J gene is TRBJ2-1, the V gene TRBV11-3; 10 bases are shared with TRBD2. The germline gives CDR1 SGHNT, CDR2 YENEEA. Germline trimming cut 0 bases from V and 6 bases from J; bases unmatched to any gene: 2. The CDR3 extends over 15 amino acids. The CDR3 DNA is TGTGCCAGCAGCTTAGACGCTAGCGGGAGCAATGAGCAGTTCTTC. Amino acids: CASSLDASGSNEQFF.

The chain uses TRBV28 and TRBJ2-7, with 12 bases identical to TRBD2. The CDR3 covers 15 residues. The ends lost 6 bases at V and 9 bases at J; junction bases unmatched: 12. Germline CDR1 MDHEN, CDR2 SYDVKM. The CDR3 coding sequence is TGTGCCAGCAGGGGGGCCGGACTAGCGGGAATCCGGCAGTACTTC. Its translation: CASRGAGLAGIRQYF. Full variable domain (missing parts from reference TRBV28 and TRBJ2-7): DVKVTQSSRYLVKRTGEKVFLECVQDMDHENMFWYRQDPGLGLRLIYFSYDVKMKEKGDIPEGYSVSREKKERFSLILESASTNQTSMYLCASRGAGLAGIRQYFGPGTRLTVT.

This chain uses TRBV28 with TRBJ2-1, with D possibly matching TRBD2 (5 bases). V was cut by 6 bases and J by 8 bases, with 11 bases left in between. The CDR3 spans 12 residues. Germline lookup yields CDR1 MDHEN and CDR2 SYDVKM. The CDR3 nucleotides read TGTGCCAGCAGCCAACTAGTGGATGAGCAGTTCTTC. It encodes CASSQLVDEQFF.

This rearrangement joins TRBV10-3 to TRBJ2-3; 13 bases align to TRBD2. The germline V gene encodes CDR1 ENHRY and CDR2 SYGVKD. V was clipped by 0 bases and J by 4 bases; unmatched bases: 4. The CDR3 is made up of 17 amino acids. In DNA form, the CDR3 reads TGTGCCATCAGTGAGTCTACTAGCGGGAGGGGCGCAGATACGCAGTATTTT. Translating gives CAISESTSGRGADTQYF.

This sequence joins TRBV5-1 and TRBJ2-3; possibly TRBD2 for D (7 bases). V lost 4 bases, J lost 2 bases, and 20 bases lay in between. The CDR3 is 17 amino acids. Germline V gives CDR1 SGHRS, CDR2 YFSETQ. CDR3 sequence reads: CASSGAGALILTDTQYF. The CDR3 DNA is TGCGCCAGCAGCGGTGCGGGGGCACTAATTCTCACAGATACGCAGTATTTT.

The chain carries TRBV6-6 and TRBJ2-1, with 9 bases matching TRBD2. Germline V gene lookup returns CDR1 MNHNY and CDR2 SVGAGI (reference sequence). J was trimmed by 8 bases and V by 6 bases; bases with no gene match: 8. CDR3 length: 14 residues. The CDR3 DNA sequence: TGTGCCAGCAGCTCGGGACTAGCCGGCCATGAGCAGTTCTTC. Residues: CASSSGLAGHEQFF.

With respect to this clone: The junction shows a germline mismatch at one end, possibly a read error. The V and J genes are TRBV28 and TRBJ2-7, with TRBD2 identical over 10 bases. Germline CDR1 reads MDHEN; CDR2 reads SYDVKM. This CDR3 spans 11 amino acids. The CDR3 bases are TGTGCCAGCAGCTTAGCGGGAGGTTTGGACTTC. Amino acids: CASSLAGGLDF.

This chain connects TRBV7-2 to TRBJ2-1; TRBD2 agrees at 11 bases. Germline-derived CDR1 and CDR2 are SGHTA and FQGNSA. V gave up 5 bases and J gave up 5 bases; unmatched junction bases: 5. This CDR3 contains 15 residues. The DNA of the CDR3 is TGTGCCAGCAGCCTTAGCGGGGGGGGACACAATGAGCAGTTCTTC. Its protein product is CASSLSGGGHNEQFF.

This clone was detected only once. The chain employs TRBV4-1 and TRBJ2-2; maybe TRBD2 (5 bases). Germline loops: CDR1 MGHRA, CDR2 YSYEKL. Trimming took 1 base from V and 3 from J, leaving 9 bases between them. This CDR3 spans 15 amino acids. The CDR3 DNA reads as TGCGCCAGCAGCCAAGTATGGGGAGACACCGGGGAGCTGTTTTTT. Encoded protein: CASSQVWGDTGELFF.

J is TRBJ2-6 and V is TRBV11-2; D not certain. The CDR3 has 16 amino acids. Germline-derived CDR1 and CDR2 are SGHAT and FQNNGV. V gave up 3 bases and J gave up 4 bases, with 13 bases separating them. As DNA, the CDR3 is TGTGCCAGCAGCTTGGCCGCCCGGGCGGGGGCCAACGTCCTGACTTTC. Residues: CASSLAARAGANVLTF.

CDR3 in amino acids: CASSLLSGGGADTQYF. CDR3 DNA: TGTGCCAGCAGCCTGCTGAGCGGCGGCGGAGCAGATACGCAGTATTTT. This sequence joins TRBV7-2 and TRBJ2-3; TRBD2 is a possible D gene (5 bases). Trimming removed 5 bases at V and 4 bases at J, with 19 bases between. Per the germline V gene, CDR1 is SGHTA and CDR2 is FQGNSA. The CDR3 runs 16 residues. Combining the CDR3 with reference TRBV7-2 and TRBJ2-3 gives the whole variable domain GAGVSQSPSNKVTEKGKDVELRCDPISGHTALYWYRQSLGQGLEFLIYFQGNSAPDKSGLPSDRFSAERTGGSVSTLTIQRTQQEDSAVYLCASSLLSGGGADTQYFGPGTRLTVL.

This clone was recorded once. The chain couples TRBV28 to TRBJ2-3, with D hard to call. Germline V CDR1 and CDR2: MDHEN, SYDVKM. The CDR3 is 12 amino acids. Trimming removed 3 bases from V and 4 bases from J, with 5 bases in between. The DNA for the CDR3 is TGTGCCAGCAGTTTGGGCTCAGATACGCAGTATTTT. Translation gives CASSLGSDTQYF.

Concerning this clone itself: Other DNA sequences in this sample translate to the same CDR3. The V and J genes are TRBV6-5 and TRBJ1-4, with 9 bases lining up with TRBD1. After removal of 6 bases from V and 5 bases from J, the junction contained 1 base not matched to a gene. Per the germline V gene, CDR1 is MNHEY and CDR2 is SVGAGI. There are 13 residues in the CDR3. CDR3 in DNA: TGTGCCAGCAGGGGGACAGGGAATGAAAAACTGTTTTTT. It codes for CASRGTGNEKLFF.

A word on this clone: This sample includes further DNA sequences coding for the same CDR3. This sequence joins TRBV28 and TRBJ2-2; D is possibly TRBD1 (6 bases). The germline V and J ends were trimmed by 6 bases and 1 base, with 9 bases remaining between them. Germline-derived CDR1 and CDR2 are MDHEN and SYDVKM. This CDR3 has 14 residues. The CDR3 region is CASRPGQNTGELFF. In nucleotides, the CDR3 is TGTGCCAGCAGGCCGGGACAGAACACCGGGGAGCTGTTTTTT.

This clone was observed once. J is TRBJ1-4 and V is TRBV5-1, with 8 bases lining up with TRBD1. J gave up 7 bases and V 4 bases, and 9 bases lay outside the gene matches. Germline loops: CDR1 SGHRS, CDR2 YFSETQ. The CDR3 totals 15 residues. The CDR3 nucleotides read TGCGCCAGCAGCACCGACAGGGGAACTGCTGAAAAACTGTTTTTT. It specifies CASSTDRGTAEKLFF. The complete variable domain, with remaining parts taken from reference TRBV5-1 and TRBJ1-4, reads KAGVTQTPRYLIKTRGQQVTLSCSPISGHRSVSWYQQTPGQGLQFLFEYFSETQRNKGNFPGRFSGRQFSNSRSEMNVSTLELGDSALYLCASSTDRGTAEKLFFGSGTQLSVL.

The V and J genes are TRBV5-1 and TRBJ2-3; no clear D gene. The CDR3 contains 14 residues. V lost 4 bases to trimming and J lost 1 base, with 10 bases between them. Germline CDR1 and CDR2: SGHRS and YFSETQ. CDR3 in amino acids: CASSPRWGTDTQYF. In DNA, the CDR3 is TGCGCCAGCAGCCCGAGGTGGGGCACAGATACGCAGTATTTT.

The chain couples TRBV21-1 to TRBJ2-5; the table gives TRBD2 as D, unverified against the DNA. TRBV21-1 is designated a pseudogene. The CDR3 is 15 residues long. CDR3 DNA sequence: TGTGCCAGCGATACTAGCGGGAGGGCCGGGGAGACCCAGTACTTC. Protein sequence: CASDTSGRAGETQYF.

CDR3 residues: CASSFRGTVLHSPLHF. The CDR3 DNA is TGTGCCAGCAGCTTTCGGGGAACAGTCCTTCATTCACCCCTCCACTTT. V usage is TRBV5-6 and J usage is TRBJ1-6; D is undetermined. V lost 2 bases and J lost 8, with 17 bases in between. The CDR3 is made up of 16 amino acids. Germline V lookup: CDR1 SGHDT, CDR2 YYEEEE.